This is a list of T cell receptor beta chains from one sample in a study of siplizumab effects on memory and regulatory T cells. Here immunoSEQ multiplex PCR was the method, and the copy in TCRdb shows in-frame clones only, minus some. Of tens of thousands of clones listed, about 93% are singletons. Sequencing was done on a sample of non-Treg CD4+ T cells sorted from blood. The receptors here all came from a human donor in good health. Both conserved end residues are part of each CDR3. Fields, in order: J gene, D gene, V gene, clone size, CDR3 DNA, CDR3 protein. A D gene is named only where the DNA matches it firmly. Clone size appears in some rows only: once, few, many, or a class for an expanded clone.

J: TRBJ2-1; D: TRBD2; V: TRBV10-3; size: NA; DNA: TGTGCCATCAGTGAAGCGGGACCCTTAAATGAGCAGTTCTTC; CDR3: CAISEAGPLNEQFF
J: TRBJ1-3; D: NA; V: TRBV2; size: NA; DNA: TGTGCCAGCAGTGTGCAGGGAATCCCCGGAAACACCATATATTTT; CDR3: CASSVQGIPGNTIYF
J: TRBJ1-6; D: NA; V: TRBV5-6; size: NA; DNA: TGTGCCAGCAGCCCCGAAAGGGATTCACCCCTCCACTTT; CDR3: CASSPERDSPLHF
J: TRBJ1-5; D: TRBD1; V: TRBV7-7; size: NA; DNA: TGTGCTAGCAGCCGGGACAGAAATCAGCCCCAGCATTTT; CDR3: CASSRDRNQPQHF
J: TRBJ2-7; D: NA; V: TRBV6-6; size: NA; DNA: TGTGCCAGCAGTTACTCGAGGTACGAGCAGTACTTC; CDR3: CASSYSRYEQYF
J: TRBJ2-5; D: NA; V: TRBV6-5; size: NA; DNA: TGTGCCAGCAGTTACCGGCTAGCGCCCACCGGGGAGACCCAGTACTTC; CDR3: CASSYRLAPTGETQYF
J: TRBJ2-2; D: NA; V: TRBV2; size: NA; DNA: TGTGCCAGCAGTGAGGGCGGGTCGAGAACCGGGGAGCTGTTTTTT; CDR3: CASSEGGSRTGELFF
J: TRBJ2-1; D: TRBD1; V: TRBV7-6; size: NA; DNA: TGTGCCAGCAGCCACTCAAGGGTCAGGACAGGGGCCGGAATTAACAATGAGCAGTTCTTC; CDR3: CASSHSRVRTGAGINNEQFF
J: TRBJ1-1; D: TRBD1; V: TRBV18; size: NA; DNA: TGTGCCAGCTCACCACGACAGGGAGGGTTGAACACTGAAGCTTTCTTT; CDR3: CASSPRQGGLNTEAFF
J: TRBJ1-1; D: NA; V: TRBV19; size: NA; DNA: TGTGCCAGTAGTATCGACGGGACGACTTTCTTT; CDR3: CASSIDGTTFF
J: TRBJ2-7; D: TRBD1; V: TRBV2; size: NA; DNA: TGTGCCAGCACGGACAGGCCGCCCTACGAGCAGTACTTC; CDR3: CASTDRPPYEQYF
J: TRBJ2-1; D: TRBD2; V: TRBV25-1; size: NA; DNA: TGTGCCAGCAGCCTAGCGGGAGCCAGTGACAATGAGCAGTTCTTC; CDR3: CASSLAGASDNEQFF
J: TRBJ2-3; D: NA; V: TRBV5-1; size: NA; DNA: TGCGCCAGCAGCTTGCGCACAGGTAGCACAGATACGCAGTATTTT; CDR3: CASSLRTGSTDTQYF
J: TRBJ2-1; D: NA; V: TRBV19; size: NA; DNA: TGTGCCAGTAGTATCACCGGGTCCAATGAGCAGTTCTTC; CDR3: CASSITGSNEQFF
J: TRBJ2-6; D: NA; V: TRBV27; size: NA; DNA: TGTGCCAGCAGCCCACAGGGAGTAAACGTCCTGACTTTC; CDR3: CASSPQGVNVLTF
J: TRBJ2-3; D: NA; V: TRBV10-1; size: once; DNA: TGCGCCAGCAGTGAAGGGACACTCTCCCCCACAGATACGCAGTATTTT; CDR3: CASSEGTLSPTDTQYF
J: TRBJ1-2; D: NA; V: TRBV5-6; size: few; DNA: TGTGCCAGCAGCCAGCCCGAAGGCAGTGGCTACACCTTC; CDR3: CASSQPEGSGYTF
J: TRBJ1-3; D: NA; V: TRBV5-1; size: NA; DNA: TGCGCCAGCAGCTTGGGTATCTTTACTGGAACGACTGGAAACACCATATATTTT; CDR3: CASSLGIFTGTTGNTIYF
J: TRBJ2-1; D: NA; V: TRBV11-3; size: NA; DNA: TGTGCCAGCAGCCAACTAGTATGGGAGCAGTTCTTC; CDR3: CASSQLVWEQFF
J: TRBJ2-5; D: TRBD1; V: TRBV6-5; size: NA; DNA: TGTGCCAGCAGTTTTCGACAGGGTGTGCAGTACTTC; CDR3: CASSFRQGVQYF
J: TRBJ1-5; D: TRBD1; V: TRBV19; size: NA; DNA: TGTGCCAGTAGTATGGGGACAGGGGGCAATCAGCCCCAGCATTTT; CDR3: CASSMGTGGNQPQHF
J: TRBJ2-7; D: TRBD2; V: TRBV6-5; size: NA; DNA: TGTGCCTCCGGCGAGAGCGGGAGGGGCGAGCAGTACTTC; CDR3: CASGESGRGEQYF
J: TRBJ2-7; D: TRBD2; V: TRBV6-5; size: NA; DNA: TGTGCCAGCAGTGGGGACGGGACTAGCGGGAACGAGCAGTACTTC; CDR3: CASSGDGTSGNEQYF
J: TRBJ1-2; D: NA; V: TRBV10-2; size: NA; DNA: TGCGCCAGCAGGACAGACTCCTATGGCTACACCTTC; CDR3: CASRTDSYGYTF
J: TRBJ2-5; D: TRBD2; V: TRBV6-1; size: NA; DNA: TGTGCCAGCAGCCTATCGGGGGGGGGCTCAGAGACCCAGTACTTC; CDR3: CASSLSGGGSETQYF
J: TRBJ1-5; D: NA; V: TRBV2; size: NA; DNA: TGTGCCAGCAGTGAATTCGGCAGGGCCGGAGATCAGCCCCAGCATTTT; CDR3: CASSEFGRAGDQPQHF
J: TRBJ2-3; D: TRBD2; V: TRBV11-3; size: once; DNA: TGTGCCAGCAGCTTAGGAGCGGGGGCTGGCACAGATACGCAGTATTTT; CDR3: CASSLGAGAGTDTQYF
J: TRBJ2-1; D: NA; V: TRBV30; size: NA; DNA: TGTGCACGGAGTTCAGGGACCTACAATGAGCAGTTCTTC; CDR3: CARSSGTYNEQFF
J: TRBJ1-1; D: NA; V: TRBV30; size: few; DNA: TGTGCCTGGAGCCGAAACGAACAAGCTTTCTTT; CDR3: CAWSRNEQAFF
J: TRBJ1-1; D: TRBD1; V: TRBV6-1; size: NA; DNA: TGTGCCAGCGCTACAGGGGGCTCCACTGAAGCTTTCTTT; CDR3: CASATGGSTEAFF
J: TRBJ2-7; D: TRBD2; V: TRBV4-1; size: NA; DNA: TGCGCCAGCAGCCAAGTTTGGGGGGGCGAGCAGTACTTC; CDR3: CASSQVWGGEQYF
J: TRBJ1-1; D: TRBD1; V: TRBV7-9; size: NA; DNA: TGTGCCAGCAGCCCGGGACAGGGGGTCACTGAAGCTTTCTTT; CDR3: CASSPGQGVTEAFF
J: TRBJ2-7; D: NA; V: TRBV4-1; size: NA; DNA: TGCGCCAGCAGCCAGACAGCTTCTGCTAGCAAGCAGTACTTC; CDR3: CASSQTASASKQYF
J: TRBJ2-1; D: TRBD1; V: TRBV2; size: once; DNA: TGTGCCAGCAGTGAAGGACAGGGGGTAGGTTACAATGAGCAGTTCTTC; CDR3: CASSEGQGVGYNEQFF
J: TRBJ1-4; D: NA; V: TRBV11-2; size: NA; DNA: TGTGCCAGCAGCCCCAGGGTGCCTAATGAAAAACTGTTTTTT; CDR3: CASSPRVPNEKLFF
J: TRBJ2-1; D: TRBD1; V: TRBV29-1; size: NA; DNA: TGCAGCGTACCCATGAGGGGGCCCAATGAGCAGTTCTTC; CDR3: CSVPMRGPNEQFF
J: TRBJ2-7; D: TRBD2; V: TRBV11-3; size: NA; DNA: TGTGCCAGCAGCCTAAGCGGGACTAGCGGGAGACCCTACGAGCAGTACTTC; CDR3: CASSLSGTSGRPYEQYF
J: TRBJ2-7; D: NA; V: TRBV9; size: NA; DNA: TGTGCCAGCAGCGTAGGTAAGGGGGGCAAGGGCTCCTACGAGCAGTACTTC; CDR3: CASSVGKGGKGSYEQYF
J: TRBJ2-7; D: NA; V: TRBV6-5; size: NA; DNA: TGTGCCAGCAGTTACTCGAGGAGAGTTACGACCTACGAGCAGTACTTC; CDR3: CASSYSRRVTTYEQYF
J: TRBJ2-3; D: NA; V: TRBV30; size: NA; DNA: TGTGCCTGGAGCCGTCTAAGGACAGATACGCAGTATTTT; CDR3: CAWSRLRTDTQYF
J: TRBJ1-1; D: NA; V: TRBV6-1; size: NA; DNA: TGTGCCAGCAGCCCGGGAATGAACACTGAAGCTTTCTTT; CDR3: CASSPGMNTEAFF
J: TRBJ2-7; D: NA; V: TRBV7-9; size: NA; DNA: TGTGCCAGCAGCCGTTTCCCTGGCGCCTACGAGCAGTACTTC; CDR3: CASSRFPGAYEQYF
J: TRBJ2-1; D: TRBD1; V: TRBV4-1; size: NA; DNA: TGCGCCAGCAGCCACGACAGGGTGGGCAATGAGCAGTTCTTC; CDR3: CASSHDRVGNEQFF
J: TRBJ2-4; D: NA; V: TRBV5-4; size: NA; DNA: TGTGCCAGCAGCTTGCAAATCGGGGAAGCCAAAAACATTCAGTACTTC; CDR3: CASSLQIGEAKNIQYF
J: TRBJ2-5; D: TRBD2; V: TRBV30; size: NA; DNA: TGTGCCTGGAGCGGGGGGGCCAACCAGTACTTC; CDR3: CAWSGGANQYF